The present entry profiles one T cell receptor beta chain with its context. Its antigen is unknown. No per-base quality is available; no much larger clone lies one base away. This sample was included in a study of cytomegalovirus exposure and HLA in healthy donors (TCRdb year 2017). Regarding the research as a whole: According to an earlier analysis of 587 of the donors, about 179 million T cells yielded over 90 million unique TCR beta sequences and approximately 280 Gb of sequence data. Of the roughly 390 genotyped donors, 65% to 90% fell in the genetic ancestry cluster associated with self-reported Caucasian donors. Using immunosequencing, the study profiled T cell repertoires from 500 to 800 subjects and related those repertoires to cytomegalovirus serostatus. To decide whether each TCR beta V gene segment behaved as functional or pseudogenic, an earlier analysis of approximately 600 of the donors relied on high-throughput TCR beta sequencing. Because of strong linkage in the cohort, roughly five DR-DQ haplotypes were treated as single units for association and clustering. The study was designed to test whether signatures of past pathogen exposure could be identified by cataloging public T cell receptors. HLA typing included class I and class II loci at four-digit resolution. The number of donors typed differed by locus, with roughly 629-640 for A, B, C, DRB1 and DQB1, around 500 for DQA1, nearly 610 for DPA1, and some 450 for DPB1. Donor age, sex, ethnicity and CMV serostatus were compiled alongside the repertoire data. To predict cytomegalovirus infection status, the study brought together high-throughput TCR immunosequencing, statistical association of individual TCRs with disease status, and machine learning. A later genetic analysis used genome-wide SNP genotypes for about three fifths of the 666 donors, treating that subset as a discovery cohort. In addition to the first cohort of 666 subjects, a separate validation cohort of around 110 different subjects was used. To study patterns of TCR occurrence, a later analysis re-analyzed previously published TCR beta repertoires from just over 650 donors and added high-resolution HLA genotyping. Every discovery cohort repertoire had been produced on one sequencing platform. In the later analysis, no new phenotypic data were used to find candidate immune exposures; instead, reliance was placed on TCR beta sequences and their occurrence across donors. Across under 500 genotyped donors of the cohort, an average of approximately 240,000 unique TCR beta nucleotide sequences per donor were sequenced, and roughly 17% of those sequences were non-productive. An early release covering approximately 600 HLA-typed donors comprised roughly 300 gigabases of sequencing data and approximately 80 million unique TCR sequences.

General findings and caveats noted by the study authors: In an earlier analysis of about 600 of the donors, most TCR beta V segments appeared in productive rearrangements about 87% or about 30% of the time, broadly matching IMGT annotations. The 87-base-pair reads could not distinguish some IMGT-functional V segments, including TRBV6-2 and TRBV6-3, so those segments were excluded. A further reported finding was that TCR beta sequences accurately predicted the HLA-A and HLA-B alleles for most subjects in the first cohort. In a later analysis, TCR association rates were found to vary across HLA loci, with the most associated TCRs seen for DRB1 alleles and the fewest for HLA-C alleles. A cluster of highly shared sequence variants was judged likely to be a technical artifact of the sequencing pipeline. The cohort was sequenced for TCR beta chains only, and without alpha or paired-chain data the features that could be detected were limited. In a later genetic analysis, fewer N-insertions in productive TCRs were reported among donors in an Asian-associated ancestry cluster than the 666-donor mean. At a false discovery rate of 0.05, a later analysis linked about 17,000 TCR beta sequences to specific HLA alleles. In a later genetic analysis, a missense DCLRE1C variant was associated with V-gene and J-gene trimming of TCR beta chains, and the association was replicated in an independent cohort. Assigning TCR associations to individual alleles was difficult when HLA alleles, especially DR and DQ, strongly co-occurred. The authors suggested that the approach could potentially be extended to other disease states and immunological phenotypes. A later analysis found that most CMV-associated TCR beta chains appeared HLA-restricted, with HLA associations seemingly driven largely by CMV exposure. The earlier analysis of approximately 540 of the donors excluded roughly 17 rarely observed V segments, including chromosome 9 orphons, because counts were too low. Most TCR sequences were observed very rarely across donors, whereas some public TCRs were present in many individuals. For the cohort, immune exposure information was limited to CMV serostatus. Presence/absence analyses assumed roughly uniform sequencing depth across donors, an assumption that may not hold. The classifier was reported to diagnose cytomegalovirus status with high specificity and sensitivity in both the original and validation cohorts. Several of the top co-occurrence clusters appeared to be linked to parvovirus B19, influenza, CMV and Epstein-Barr virus, according to a later analysis. The study gave a list of 150 to 200 TCR beta chains associated with cytomegalovirus. Compared with equally common non-associated chains, HLA-associated TCR beta chains in a later analysis were more clonally expanded and had lower generation probabilities. Linkage disequilibrium might explain the correlated functional status among segregating V segments, but an unknown experimental factor could not be excluded. A few of the identified cytomegalovirus-associated TCR beta chains were confirmed in vitro to be specific for cytomegalovirus antigens. Because some donors lacked HLA typing at each locus, the association tests relied only on the typed subset.

The cohort consisted of 670 or so healthy bone marrow donors. At the time of sampling, every cohort member was nominally healthy, though immune exposures that went unrecorded were likely present. CMV serostatus was recorded as positive for 289 and negative for about half of the 666 cohort members, whereas no CMV serostatus was recorded for the donor in question. A peripheral blood sample was collected from each donor, and TCR beta sequencing was performed on peripheral blood mononuclear cells. Genomic DNA was extracted from the blood cell samples with the Qiagen DNeasy Blood Extraction Kit. Library construction relied on the immunoSEQ multiplex PCR assay. A mixture of 60 forward primers for TCR Vbeta segments and 13 reverse primers for TCR Jbeta segments was used in the multiplex PCR. A multiplex PCR assay on genomic DNA amplified the CDR3 region of rearranged TCR beta genes. The Illumina HiSeq System was used to sequence the amplified TCR beta libraries as 87-base-pair reads. The source study handled its data this way. A later analysis counted about 80 million unique TCR beta chains across the 550 to 750 repertoires, and around 9.9 million of these chains were shared by at least two donors. To remove PCR and sequencing errors, raw reads were error-corrected and collapsed into unique sequences using a nearest-neighbor algorithm that merged closely related sequences. V, D and J gene segments were assigned by aligning CDR3 sequences to IMGT reference sequences. Each retained sequence needed at least a six-nucleotide match to both a V gene segment and a J gene segment. A rearrangement counted as productive if the CDR3 had no stop codons and remained in frame with V and J, and every other rearrangement counted as non-productive. CDR3 was defined by IMGT convention, running from the second conserved V-encoded cysteine to the conserved J-encoded phenylalanine. The earlier analysis of fewer than 750 of the donors excluded sequences that lacked an unambiguous match to a single V gene segment. In an earlier analysis of about 590 of the donors, a V segment was called functional when productive rearrangements were above 56.7%, and segregating when the standard deviation between donors exceeded 5%. To diagnose cytomegalovirus status from the catalog of TCR beta chain sequences, a statistical classification framework was built. A later analysis assigned V and J genes by comparing TCR nucleotide sequences with IMGT/GENE-DB human TR gene sequences. A later analysis assigned CDR3 sequences and most-parsimonious VDJ recombination scenarios with the TCRdist pipeline. In a later analysis, each TCR beta chain was defined by its CDR3 amino acid sequence together with its V-gene family, and reads lacking a unique V-gene family were excluded. To address suspected cross-contamination and a sequencing artifact, a later analysis removed 592 highly shared, low-generation-probability nucleotide sequences. In a later analysis, a clonal expansion index was calculated for each public chain from normalized within-repertoire ranks of inferred template counts. In a later analysis, generation probabilities were computed with a VDJ recombination model fitted to out-of-frame rearrangements, and the resulting probabilities were checked against IGoR. In a later analysis, hypergeometric tests were used to score TCR-TCR, TCR-HLA and TCR-CMV co-occurrence, with a repertoire-size bias correction applied to TCR pairs. False discovery rates were estimated in a later analysis by permuting HLA or CMV assignments 20 times. A later analysis grouped co-occurring TCRs with DBSCAN, adding TCRdist sequence similarity when clustering within HLA-allele-positive subsets. Repertoires with fewer than 30,000 or more than 120,000 public chains were left out of co-occurrence clustering, as were about 5 repertoires with anomalous nucleotide sharing. This is the immuneACCESS table as TCRdb keeps it, with only in-frame sequences that have V and J called. A part of the clones is gone; compared with another copy, unresolved V genes explain less than half, and the rest is unexplained. The DNA was the basis for D and trimming; V, J and clone size are from that table. Across this sample there are just over 95,000 clones, with about 70% seen only once. The top ten clones comprise roughly 8% of the sample.

V was cut back by 6 bases and J by 3 bases, leaving a gap of 20 bases between them. The CDR3, cysteine through phenylalanine, is 16 amino acids long. CDR3 DNA only is kept here, 48 bases in frame from base 1. Via the germline V gene, CDR1 is SGHTA and CDR2 FQGNSA. This TCR derives from a human donor in good health. Sequences were obtained from PBMCs. The sequence joins TRBV7-2 to TRBJ2-5; possibly the D gene is TRBD2, per 5 matching bases. The DNA reads as follows: TGTGCCAGCAGGGTAAGCGGCGGGCAGTGGAAAGAGACCCAGTACTTC. This gives the protein CASRVSGGQWKETQYF.